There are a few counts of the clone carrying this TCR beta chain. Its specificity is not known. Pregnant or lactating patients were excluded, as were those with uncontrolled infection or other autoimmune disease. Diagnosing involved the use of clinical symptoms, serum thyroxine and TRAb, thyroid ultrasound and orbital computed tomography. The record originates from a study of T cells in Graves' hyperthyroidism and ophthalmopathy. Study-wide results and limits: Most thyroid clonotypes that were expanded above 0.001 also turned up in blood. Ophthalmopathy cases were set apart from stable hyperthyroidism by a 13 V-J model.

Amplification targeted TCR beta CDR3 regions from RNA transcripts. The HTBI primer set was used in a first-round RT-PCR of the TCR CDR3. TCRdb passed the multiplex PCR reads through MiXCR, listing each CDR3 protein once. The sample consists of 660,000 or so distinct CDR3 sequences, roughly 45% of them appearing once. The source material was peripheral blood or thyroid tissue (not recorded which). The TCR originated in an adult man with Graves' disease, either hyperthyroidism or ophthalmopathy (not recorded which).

CDR3 residues: CASSPGEIDTEAFF. CDR3 DNA: TGTGCCAGCAGCCCAGGTGAAATCGACACTGAAGCTTTCTTT. The chain recombines TRBV7-9 with TRBJ1-1; D remains ambiguous. Germline assignment: CDR1 SEHNR and CDR2 FQNEAQ (reference sequence). This CDR3 has 14 amino acids. Trimming took off 5 bases at V and 3 bases at J, with 13 bases between the two ends. Looking up the rest from reference TRBV7-9 and TRBJ1-1 gives the full variable domain: DTGVSQNPRHKITKRGQNVTFRCDPISEHNRLYWYRQTLGQGPEFLTYFQNEAQLEKSRLLSDRFSAERPKGSFSTLEIQRTEQGDSAMYLCASSPGEIDTEAFFGQGTRLTVV.